Below, one TCR beta chain is given with its context. Germline loops: CDR1 SGHAT, CDR2 FQNNGV. The CDR3 runs to 13 residues. After removal of 5 bases from V and 3 bases from J, the junction contained 4 bases not matched to a gene. This entry belongs to a study of blood T cell repertoires in COVID-19. Study background: The United States, Italy and Spain were the sources of the acute and convalescent COVID-19 samples.

The cohort comprised adults aged about 18 to 100 years residing in 20 to 30 US areas. Assignments of participants to cohorts depended upon their own reported clinical history. The method was immunoSEQ multiplex PCR; TCRdb's version includes in-frame clones alone and lacks a portion of them. Among over 150,000 clones listed, roughly four fifths were seen once. Specimen: PBMCs or T cells enriched from blood (not recorded which). This chain links TRBV11-2 with TRBJ2-7; 7 positions match TRBD1. This sequence originates from a man between 40 and 49 years old who had recovered from COVID-19. The CDR3 sequence: CASSGGQIYEQYF. Here the CDR3 DNA reads TGTGCCAGCAGCGGGGGACAGATCTACGAGCAGTACTTC.